These 10 T cell receptor beta chains came from one sample sequenced in a study of cytomegalovirus exposure and HLA in healthy donors. Researchers ran the PCR with 60 Vbeta and 13 Jbeta primers. Data came from immunoSEQ multiplex PCR; TCRdb stores just in-frame clones and leaves some out. Of 150,000 to 200,000 clones in the sample, 78% were seen once. The sample consisted of PBMCs. The receptors were sampled from a woman aged 45-65 years in good health and CMV-seropositive.

The V call is TRBV7-9, the J call TRBJ1-6, with 7 bases aligning to TRBD1. CDR1 and CDR2 (germline): SEHNR, FQNEAQ (reference sequence). This CDR3 contains 15 residues. J lost 7 bases, V lost 2 bases, and 5 bases had no gene match. The CDR3 sequence: CASSLSTGQNSPLHF. The CDR3, as DNA: TGTGCCAGCAGCTTATCGACAGGGCAGAATTCACCCCTCCACTTT.

The chain uses TRBV2 and TRBJ2-5; TRBD2 matches 8 bases. The DNA end lines up better with TRBJ2-7; the J call may be wrong. This CDR3 region has 14 residues. Germline assignment: CDR1 SNHLY and CDR2 FYNNEI. CDR3 sequence (DNA): TGTGCCAGCAGTGTTGTCGGGGGGGCTGGCGAGCAGTACTTC. Protein: CASSVVGGAGEQYF.

The sample holds a few counts of this clone. This rearrangement joins TRBV4-2 to TRBJ2-7; D perhaps matches TRBD2 (5 bases). This CDR3 comprises 13 residues. The germline gives CDR1 LGHNA, CDR2 YNFKEQ. V was cut by 3 bases and J by 5 bases, with 11 bases left in between. CDR3 residues: CASSHGERNEQYF. CDR3 nucleotide sequence: TGTGCCAGCAGCCATGGGGAGCGAAACGAGCAGTACTTC.

As to this clone: Additional DNA sequences in this sample encode the identical CDR3. The chain combines TRBV9 with TRBJ2-5; 8 positions agree with TRBD2. The V and J ends lost 0 bases and 5 bases, in that order; junction bases with no gene match: 6. The germline gives CDR1 SGDLS, CDR2 YYNGEE. This CDR3 comprises 15 residues. CDR3 sequence: CASSVGSGGRETQYF. CDR3 bases: TGTGCCAGCAGCGTAGGGTCGGGGGGGCGGGAGACCCAGTACTTC.

The chain is built from TRBV7-3 and TRBJ2-1; 7 nucleotides agree with TRBD2. V lost 1 base, J lost 5 bases, and 5 bases stayed unmatched. The CDR3 sequence is 15 residues long. Germline V gene lookup returns CDR1 SGHTA and CDR2 FQGTGA. The CDR3 reads CASSLSGGLNNEQFF. DNA of the CDR3: TGTGCCAGCAGCTTAAGCGGGGGACTAAACAATGAGCAGTTCTTC.

This chain links TRBV12-5 with TRBJ2-1, with D possibly TRBD1 on 6 matching bases. CDR3 size: 14 residues. Germline V gene sequence: CDR1 LGHNT, CDR2 FRNRAP. Trimming took off 3 bases at V and 6 bases at J, with 12 bases between the two ends. CDR3 DNA: TGTGCTAGTGGTTTCGGGACACCTCCCAATGAGCAGTTCTTC. It yields the protein CASGFGTPPNEQFF.

This sequence joins TRBV5-1 and TRBJ1-6; 7 bases are a match to TRBD1. CDR1 is SGHRS and CDR2 is YFSETQ in the germline V gene. This CDR3 contains 15 residues. The V gene end was trimmed by 0 bases and the J gene end by 9 bases; junction bases not matched to a gene: 6. The CDR3 protein is CASSLDPGQISPLHF. For the CDR3, the DNA is TGCGCCAGCAGCTTGGATCCGGGACAGATTTCACCCCTCCACTTT.

This clone has a handful of counts. The V and J genes are TRBV6-5 and TRBJ1-3; D call uncertain. CDR1 is MNHEY, CDR2 SVGAGI, per germline. The CDR3 covers 13 residues. V was pared by 8 bases and J by 4 bases, with 12 bases between. The CDR3 DNA follows: TGTGCCAGCGCGAGGGTCTCAGGAAACACCATATATTTT. Translated, it gives CASARVSGNTIYF.

This clone has only one observation. The gene calls are TRBV10-3 and TRBJ1-1; 7 bases line up with TRBD1. Germline-derived CDR1 and CDR2 are ENHRY and SYGVKD. J was trimmed by 4 bases and V by 10 bases; bases with no gene match: 9. This CDR3 is built from 13 residues. In DNA form, the CDR3 reads TGTGCCACCCAACGACAGGGAACCACTGAAGCTTTCTTT. This encodes CATQRQGTTEAFF.

The rearrangement links TRBV6-1 to TRBJ2-3; maybe TRBD2 (6 bases). The CDR3 is made up of 15 amino acids. Trimming took off 0 bases at V and 2 bases at J, with 9 bases between the two ends. The V gene's germline CDR1 is MNHNS and CDR2 SASEGT. This chain's CDR3 is CASSEAGLITDTQYF. The DNA of the CDR3 is TGTGCCAGCAGTGAAGCGGGACTGATCACAGATACGCAGTATTTT.